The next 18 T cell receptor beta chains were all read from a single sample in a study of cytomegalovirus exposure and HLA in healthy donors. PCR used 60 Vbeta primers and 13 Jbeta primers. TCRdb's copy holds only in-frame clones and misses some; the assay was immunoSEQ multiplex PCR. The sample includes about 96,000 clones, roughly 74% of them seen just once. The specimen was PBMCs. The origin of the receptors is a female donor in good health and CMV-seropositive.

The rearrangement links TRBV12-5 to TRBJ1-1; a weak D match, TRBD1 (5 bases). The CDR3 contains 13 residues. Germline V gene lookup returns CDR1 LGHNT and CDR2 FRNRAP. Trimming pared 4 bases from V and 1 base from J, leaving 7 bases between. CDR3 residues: CASGWGRNTEAFF. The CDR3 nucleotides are TGTGCTAGTGGTTGGGGCCGGAACACTGAAGCTTTCTTT.

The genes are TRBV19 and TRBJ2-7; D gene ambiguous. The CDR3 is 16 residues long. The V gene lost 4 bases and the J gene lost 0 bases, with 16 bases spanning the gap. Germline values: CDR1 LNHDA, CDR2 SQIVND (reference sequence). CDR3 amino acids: CASSTIDAGSSYEQYF. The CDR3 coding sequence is TGTGCCAGTAGTACAATCGATGCAGGTTCCTCCTACGAGCAGTACTTC.

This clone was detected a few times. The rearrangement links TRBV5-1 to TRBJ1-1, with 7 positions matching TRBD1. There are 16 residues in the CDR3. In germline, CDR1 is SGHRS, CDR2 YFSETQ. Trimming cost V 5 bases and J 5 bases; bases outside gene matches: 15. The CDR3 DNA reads TGCGCCAGCAGGATGGTAGCTCAGGGGGGTGGAACTGAAGCTTTCTTT. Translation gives CASRMVAQGGGTEAFF.

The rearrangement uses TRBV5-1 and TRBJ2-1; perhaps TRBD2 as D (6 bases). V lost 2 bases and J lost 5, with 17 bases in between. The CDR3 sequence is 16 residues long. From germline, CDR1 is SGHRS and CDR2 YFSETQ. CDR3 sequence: CASSFDSGRENNEQFF. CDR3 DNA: TGCGCCAGCAGCTTTGATTCTGGGCGGGAAAACAATGAGCAGTTCTTC.

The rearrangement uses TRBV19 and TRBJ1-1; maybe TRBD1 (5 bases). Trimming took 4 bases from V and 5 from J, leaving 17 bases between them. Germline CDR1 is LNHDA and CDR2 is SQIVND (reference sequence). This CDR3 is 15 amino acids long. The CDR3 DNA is TGTGCCAGTAGTAGATACGACAGTCTCGGGACTGAAGCTTTCTTT. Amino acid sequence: CASSRYDSLGTEAFF.

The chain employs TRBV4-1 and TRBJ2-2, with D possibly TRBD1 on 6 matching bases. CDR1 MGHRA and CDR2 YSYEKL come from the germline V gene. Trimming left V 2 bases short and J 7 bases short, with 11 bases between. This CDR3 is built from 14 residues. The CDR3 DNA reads TGCGCCAGCAGCCAACCATTCAGGGGCGGGGAGCTGTTTTTT. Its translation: CASSQPFRGGELFF.

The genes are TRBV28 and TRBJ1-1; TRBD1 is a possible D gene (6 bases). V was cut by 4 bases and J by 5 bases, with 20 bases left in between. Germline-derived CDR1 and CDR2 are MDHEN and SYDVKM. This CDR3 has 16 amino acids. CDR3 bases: TGTGCCAGCAGTTCGCAGGGGTACGGGTCCGGGACTGAAGCTTTCTTT. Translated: CASSSQGYGSGTEAFF. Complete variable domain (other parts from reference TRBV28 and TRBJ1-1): DVKVTQSSRYLVKRTGEKVFLECVQDMDHENMFWYRQDPGLGLRLIYFSYDVKMKEKGDIPEGYSVSREKKERFSLILESASTNQTSMYLCASSSQGYGSGTEAFFGQGTRLTVV.

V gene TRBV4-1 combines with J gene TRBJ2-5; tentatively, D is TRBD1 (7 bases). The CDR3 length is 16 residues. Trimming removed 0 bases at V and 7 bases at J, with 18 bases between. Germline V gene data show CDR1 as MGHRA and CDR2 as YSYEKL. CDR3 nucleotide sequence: TGCGCCAGCAGCCAAGATCAGGAGGGGGCGCTGGCGACCCAGTACTTC. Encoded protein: CASSQDQEGALATQYF.

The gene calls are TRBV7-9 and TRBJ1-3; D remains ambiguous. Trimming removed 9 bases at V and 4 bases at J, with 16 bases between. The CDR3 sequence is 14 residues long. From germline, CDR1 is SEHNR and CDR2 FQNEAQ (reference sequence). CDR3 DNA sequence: TGTGCCAGTGGGCCATTGGAATCAGGAAACACCATATATTTT. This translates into CASGPLESGNTIYF.

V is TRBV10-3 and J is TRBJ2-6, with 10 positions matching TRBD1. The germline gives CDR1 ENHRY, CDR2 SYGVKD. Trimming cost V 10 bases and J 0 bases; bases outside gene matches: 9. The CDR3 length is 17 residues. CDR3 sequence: CATMTGGLSSGANVLTF. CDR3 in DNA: TGTGCCACCATGACAGGGGGCTTAAGCTCTGGGGCCAACGTCCTGACTTTC.

The CDR3 sequence is CSVEVQDRGGEQYF. The DNA for the CDR3 is TGCAGCGTTGAGGTTCAGGACCGGGGGGGGGAGCAGTACTTC. This chain connects TRBV29-1 to TRBJ2-7; 8 bases are a match to TRBD2. The junction had 11 bases not matched to a gene; V was cut back by 3 bases and J by 7 bases. Looked up from germline, CDR1 is SQVTM and CDR2 is ANQGSEA. The CDR3 contains 14 residues.

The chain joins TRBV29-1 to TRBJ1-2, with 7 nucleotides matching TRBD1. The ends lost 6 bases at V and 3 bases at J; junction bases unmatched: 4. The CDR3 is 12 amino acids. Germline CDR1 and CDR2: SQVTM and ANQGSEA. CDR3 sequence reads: CSVPTGYYGYTF. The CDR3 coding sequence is TGCAGCGTCCCGACAGGGTACTATGGCTACACCTTC.

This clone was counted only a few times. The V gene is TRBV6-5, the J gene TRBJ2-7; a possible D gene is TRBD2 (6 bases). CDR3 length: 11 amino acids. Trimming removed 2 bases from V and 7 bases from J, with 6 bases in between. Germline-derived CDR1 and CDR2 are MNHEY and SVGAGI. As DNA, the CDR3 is TGTGCCAGCAGTTACGGGAGGGAGCAGTACTTC. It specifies CASSYGREQYF.

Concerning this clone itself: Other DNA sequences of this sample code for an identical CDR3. CDR3 in DNA: TGTGCCTGGAGAGCGGGGGGGACGGACACCGGGGAGCTGTTTTTT. This encodes CAWRAGGTDTGELFF. The chain is built from TRBV30 and TRBJ2-2; 10 nucleotides line up with TRBD2. V dropped 3 bases and J dropped 3; count of bases not matched to a gene: 4. Per the germline V gene, CDR1 is GTSNPN and CDR2 is SVGIG (reference sequence). The CDR3 has 15 residues.

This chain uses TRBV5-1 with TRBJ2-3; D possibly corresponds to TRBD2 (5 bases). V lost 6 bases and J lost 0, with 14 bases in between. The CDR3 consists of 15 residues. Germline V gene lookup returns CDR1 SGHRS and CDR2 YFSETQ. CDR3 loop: CASTLWESSTDTQYF. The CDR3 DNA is TGCGCCAGCACCCTGTGGGAGTCTAGCACAGATACGCAGTATTTT.

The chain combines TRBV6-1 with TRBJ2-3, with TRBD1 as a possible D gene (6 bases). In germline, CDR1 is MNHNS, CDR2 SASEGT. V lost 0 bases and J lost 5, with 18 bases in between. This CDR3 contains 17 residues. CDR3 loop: CASSEAMPGRGVDTQYF. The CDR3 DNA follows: TGTGCCAGCAGTGAAGCCATGCCCGGCAGGGGAGTAGATACGCAGTATTTT.

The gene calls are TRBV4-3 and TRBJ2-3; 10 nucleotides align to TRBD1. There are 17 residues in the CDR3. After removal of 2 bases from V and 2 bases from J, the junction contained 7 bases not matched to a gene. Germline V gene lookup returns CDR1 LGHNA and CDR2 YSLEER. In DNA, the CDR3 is TGCGCCAGCAGCCAACTCGGACAGGGGGTTCTCACAGATACGCAGTATTTT. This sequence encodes CASSQLGQGVLTDTQYF.

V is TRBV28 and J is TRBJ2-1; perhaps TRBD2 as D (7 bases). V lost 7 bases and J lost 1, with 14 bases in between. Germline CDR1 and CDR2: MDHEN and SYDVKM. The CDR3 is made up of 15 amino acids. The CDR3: CASKSRGASYNEQFF. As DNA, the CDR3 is TGTGCCAGCAAGAGTCGGGGGGCTTCCTACAATGAGCAGTTCTTC.